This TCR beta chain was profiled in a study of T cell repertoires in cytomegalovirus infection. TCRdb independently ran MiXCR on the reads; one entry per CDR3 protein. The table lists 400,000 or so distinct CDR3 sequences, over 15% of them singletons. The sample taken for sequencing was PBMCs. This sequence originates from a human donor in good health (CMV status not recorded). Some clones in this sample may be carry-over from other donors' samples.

The CDR3 protein is CASSQGMRIEEAFF. The CDR3 coding sequence is TGTGCCAGCAGCCAGGGTATGAGGATTGAAGAAGCTTTCTTT. V and J are TRBV14 and TRBJ1-1; D uncertain. The CDR3 is 14 residues long. V lost 3 bases to trimming and J lost 8 bases, with 16 bases between them. CDR1 SGHDN and CDR2 FVKESK come from the germline V gene.